The 10 T cell receptor beta chains below were found in one sample sequenced in a study of cytomegalovirus exposure and HLA in healthy donors. The primer mix had 60 Vbeta and 13 Jbeta primers. Method: immunoSEQ multiplex PCR; TCRdb's copy keeps in-frame clones and lacks some. The table has about 130,000 clones, around 81% seen once. The sequencing input was PBMCs. These receptor sequences come from a female donor in good health and CMV-seronegative.

V gene TRBV7-9 combines with J gene TRBJ2-1, with 7 nucleotides matching TRBD2. This CDR3 is 12 amino acids long. The V gene end was trimmed by 8 bases and the J gene end by 4 bases; junction bases not matched to a gene: 2. The germline CDR1 and CDR2 sequences are SEHNR and FQNEAQ (reference sequence). This CDR3 is CASGRGYNEQFF. CDR3 in DNA: TGTGCCAGCGGGCGGGGGTACAATGAGCAGTTCTTC.

The rearrangement uses TRBV30 and TRBJ2-3; possibly TRBD1 for D (5 bases). Trimming cost V 1 base and J 4 bases, with 21 bases left between them. CDR1 and CDR2 from the germline V gene are GTSNPN and SVGIG (reference sequence). The CDR3 is made up of 17 amino acids. The DNA of the CDR3 is TGTGCCTGGAGTGGAATGACAGCGCTGGGTATCCCAGATACGCAGTATTTT. This translates into CAWSGMTALGIPDTQYF.

The chain combines TRBV5-4 with TRBJ2-3, with 10 bases that match TRBD2. The CDR3 contains 17 residues. V lost 2 bases, J lost 6 bases, and 12 bases stayed unmatched. Germline CDR1 SGHNT, CDR2 YYREEE (reference sequence). DNA of the CDR3: TGTGCCAGCAGCTTAATCAAACTAGCGGGAAGAAAGGATACGCAGTATTTT. Its protein is CASSLIKLAGRKDTQYF.

The J gene is TRBJ2-1, the V gene TRBV11-2; D gene unclear. CDR1 is SGHAT and CDR2 is FQNNGV in the germline V gene. The CDR3 has 13 residues. Trimming pared 2 bases from V and 9 bases from J, leaving 11 bases between. In DNA form, the CDR3 reads TGTGCCAGCAGCTTATTGGTTAGAAGTGAGCAGTTCTTC. Its translation: CASSLLVRSEQFF.

This clone was counted only a few times. The chain employs TRBV15 and TRBJ1-5, with a weak D call TRBD1 (6 bases). Germline-derived CDR1 and CDR2 are LNHNV and YYDKDF (reference sequence). The CDR3 spans 16 residues. Trimming pared 5 bases from V and 0 bases from J, leaving 14 bases between. Here the CDR3 reads CATSGRTAYSNQPQHF. The CDR3 DNA reads TGTGCCACCAGCGGGCGGACAGCTTATAGCAATCAGCCCCAGCATTTT. Full variable domain (missing parts from reference TRBV15 and TRBJ1-5): DAMVIQNPRYQVTQFGKPVTLSCSQTLNHNVMYWYQQKSSQAPKLLFHYYDKDFNNEADTPDNFQSRRPNTSFCFLDIRSPGLGDTAMYLCATSGRTAYSNQPQHFGDGTRLSIL.

This chain joins TRBV19 and TRBJ1-4, with D unclear. The CDR3 has 12 residues. CDR1 LNHDA and CDR2 SQIVND come from the germline V gene (reference sequence). Trimming cost V 5 bases and J 7 bases, with 8 bases left between them. CDR3 loop: CASSLLPEKLFF. For the CDR3, the DNA is TGTGCCAGTAGTCTCCTTCCTGAAAAACTGTTTTTT.

The chain has TRBV7-6 and TRBJ2-5; 11 nucleotides line up with TRBD2. The length of the CDR3 is 16 residues. J lost 4 bases, V lost 4 bases, and 8 bases had no gene match. Germline CDR1 and CDR2: SGHVS and FNYEAQ. CDR3 region: CASSSRLAGYRETQYF. DNA of the CDR3: TGTGCCAGCAGCTCGCGACTAGCGGGGTATAGAGAGACCCAGTACTTC.

The chain joins TRBV6-5 to TRBJ1-2; TRBD1 matches 7 bases. Looked up from germline, CDR1 is MNHEY and CDR2 is SVGAGI. The trim removed 0 bases at V and 6 bases at J, leaving 4 bases unmatched. The CDR3 extends over 14 amino acids. The CDR3 loop is CASSYSDRADGYTF. The CDR3 bases are TGTGCCAGCAGTTACTCAGACAGGGCGGATGGCTACACCTTC.

V and J are TRBV7-9 and TRBJ2-1, with TRBD2 identical over 12 bases. The junction had 11 bases not matched to a gene; V was cut back by 5 bases and J by 0 bases. The germline V gene has CDR1 SEHNR and CDR2 FQNEAQ (reference sequence). The CDR3 has 19 amino acids. The CDR3 loop reads CASSLPTSGGKGSYNEQFF. CDR3 bases: TGTGCCAGCAGCCTACCGACTAGCGGGGGAAAAGGCTCCTACAATGAGCAGTTCTTC.

This CDR3 is CASSWGDRGLDTQYF. The CDR3 DNA follows: TGCGCCAGCAGCTGGGGAGACAGGGGGCTAGATACGCAGTATTTT. V gene TRBV5-1 combines with J gene TRBJ2-3; 10 positions agree with TRBD1. The CDR3 spans 15 residues. With V trimmed by 3 bases and J by 5 bases, 6 bases remained unmatched. Looked up from germline, CDR1 is SGHRS and CDR2 is YFSETQ. The full variable domain, with the rest looked up from reference TRBV5-1 and TRBJ2-3, is KAGVTQTPRYLIKTRGQQVTLSCSPISGHRSVSWYQQTPGQGLQFLFEYFSETQRNKGNFPGRFSGRQFSNSRSEMNVSTLELGDSALYLCASSWGDRGLDTQYFGPGTRLTVL.